Listed below are T cell receptor beta chains from one sample, sequenced in a study of shared T cell receptors in the human thymus. The table came from immunoSEQ multiplex PCR; TCRdb's copy has only in-frame clones and leaves some out. The sample contains just under 550,000 clones, about 80% of which appear only once. These data were also filed under a second study, of human thymus T cells.

The sequenced sample was thymocytes. The origin of the receptors is a boy under two years old with a congenital heart defect. The CDR3 runs from the conserved cysteine through the conserved F or W. The order of the fields is D gene, V gene, clone size, J gene, CDR3 length, CDR3 DNA, CDR3 protein. A D gene is named only where the DNA matches it firmly. For some rows the clone size is stated as once, few or many, or as a class when expanded; others skip it.

TRBD2	TRBV2	NA	TRBJ2-7	14	TGTGCCAGCAGGGGACTAGCGGAGGGCTACGAGCAGTACTTC	CASRGLAEGYEQYF
TRBD2	TRBV19	NA	TRBJ2-7	17	TGTGCCAGTAGTATAGGCCTTACTAGCGGGAGGTCCCACGAGCAGTACTTC	CASSIGLTSGRSHEQYF
NA	TRBV6-1	NA	TRBJ2-7	12	TGTGCCAGCAGTGAACCGTCCTACGAGCAGTACTTC	CASSEPSYEQYF
TRBD1	TRBV6-6	NA	TRBJ1-1	15	TGTGCCAGCAGTTCCCCAGGGGGAGCGAACACTGAAGCTTTCTTT	CASSSPGGANTEAFF
TRBD1	TRBV27	NA	TRBJ2-7	17	TGTGCCAGCAGTTTACCTTACTCTGGACAGGGGACATACGAGCAGTACTTC	CASSLPYSGQGTYEQYF
NA	TRBV14	few	TRBJ2-7	16	TGTGCCAGCAGCCCACAGGGTCCCGCAAGCTCCTACGAGCAGTACTTC	CASSPQGPASSYEQYF
NA	TRBV18	few	TRBJ1-5	17	TGTGCCAGCTCACCACCGGGAGGGGCGGGAGGCAATCAGCCCCAGCATTTT	CASSPPGGAGGNQPQHF
TRBD2	TRBV27	NA	TRBJ2-3	16	TGTGCCAGCAGTCCGCTAGCGGGAGGCCTCACAGATACGCAGTATTTT	CASSPLAGGLTDTQYF
TRBD1	TRBV29-1	NA	TRBJ1-2	13	TGCAGCGTTGCAGGAGGGGGCGCCTATGGCTACACCTTC	CSVAGGGAYGYTF
TRBD1	TRBV27	NA	TRBJ2-7	13	TGTGCCAGCTCCCGGGACAGGGTCGTCGAGCAGTACTTC	CASSRDRVVEQYF
NA	TRBV2	NA	TRBJ2-3	12	TGTGCCAGCAGGGAGCTCCGAGATACGCAGTATTTT	CASRELRDTQYF
NA	TRBV28	NA	TRBJ2-4	17	TGTGCCAGCAGACCCACCGAGTACCCTGAGACCAAAAACATTCAGTACTTC	CASRPTEYPETKNIQYF
TRBD2	TRBV2	NA	TRBJ2-1	14	TGTGCCAGCACACGCACTAGCGGGAGGGATGAGCAGTTCTTC	CASTRTSGRDEQFF
NA	TRBV9	once	TRBJ2-5	17	TGTGCCAGCAGCAGATCAAATTTTGGCGGGCTCCAAGAGACCCAGTACTTC	CASSRSNFGGLQETQYF
TRBD2	TRBV6-5	few	TRBJ2-1	15	TGTGCCAGCAGTTACTCTAGCGGGAGTCGAAATGAGCAGTTCTTC	CASSYSSGSRNEQFF
NA	TRBV5-6	NA	TRBJ1-5	15	TGTGCCAGCAGCTTGTTCAGCAGGGGCAATCAGCCCCAGCATTTT	CASSLFSRGNQPQHF
TRBD1	TRBV11-3	NA	TRBJ2-1	15	TGTGCCAGCAGCCCGGGACAGGGGTCATACAATGAGCAGTTCTTC	CASSPGQGSYNEQFF
TRBD2	TRBV29-1	NA	TRBJ2-5	15	TGCAGCGTTGGTCCTAGCGGGAGGGCCCAGGAGACCCAGTACTTC	CSVGPSGRAQETQYF
TRBD1	TRBV11-2	NA	TRBJ2-2	14	TGTGCCAGCAGCTCGACAGGGGGAAGCGGGGAGCTGTTTTTT	CASSSTGGSGELFF
TRBD1	TRBV10-3	NA	TRBJ2-1	14	TGTGCCATCAGGAAACAGGGGCCGGAGTTTGAGCAGTTCTTC	CAIRKQGPEFEQFF
TRBD2	TRBV11-3	NA	TRBJ2-1	14	TGTGCCAGCAGCCCAGGACTAGCGGATAATGAGCAGTTCTTC	CASSPGLADNEQFF
TRBD2	TRBV4-3	NA	TRBJ2-2	17	TGCGCCAGCAGCCAACGGACTAGCGGCGTGAACCCCGGGGAGCTGTTTTTT	CASSQRTSGVNPGELFF
NA	TRBV7-4	NA	TRBJ2-5	14	TGTGCCAGCAGCCAGGAGGCAGGGGAGGAGACCCAGTACTTC	CASSQEAGEETQYF
TRBD1	TRBV29-1	NA	TRBJ2-7	13	TGCAGCGCGGAGGACAGGGGGCGGGGTGAGCAGTACTTC	CSAEDRGRGEQYF
NA	TRBV28	NA	TRBJ2-2	14	TGTGCCAGTGGGCCTTTAGTAGACACCGGGGAGCTGTTTTTT	CASGPLVDTGELFF
NA	TRBV10-3	NA	TRBJ2-5	15	TGTGCCATCAGTGAGTCGGGTGGAGCCCAAGAGACCCAGTACTTC	CAISESGGAQETQYF
TRBD2	TRBV4-1	NA	TRBJ2-7	15	TGCGCCAGCAGCCACACCTCTAGCGGGAGTGACGGGCAGTACTTC	CASSHTSSGSDGQYF
TRBD1	TRBV27	NA	TRBJ2-5	16	TGTGCCAGCAGTTCCCCCGAGGGGCGACAGGGGAAGACCCAGTACTTC	CASSSPEGRQGKTQYF
TRBD2	TRBV6-4	NA	TRBJ2-2	16	TGTGCCAGCAGTGACGCCGAGCGGGGTAAAACCGGGGAGCTGTTTTTT	CASSDAERGKTGELFF
NA	TRBV5-6	NA	TRBJ2-3	12	TGTGCCAGCAGCCCAGGGTCCGATACGCAGTATTTT	CASSPGSDTQYF
NA	TRBV5-8	NA	TRBJ1-2	18	TGTGCCAGCAGCTTGCGCTTGAATACAGGGAACTTGGACTATGGCTACACCTTC	CASSLRLNTGNLDYGYTF
NA	TRBV21-1	NA	TRBJ1-4	14	TGTGCCAGCAGAAAGGGGCCTGCGGAAGAAAAACTGTTTTTT	CASRKGPAEEKLFF
TRBD1	TRBV30	NA	TRBJ1-1	13	TGTGCCTGGAGCAGGGGGATGAACACTGAAGCTTTCTTT	CAWSRGMNTEAFF
TRBD1	TRBV15	NA	TRBJ1-3	13	TGTGCCCCTGGAGGACAGGGTGGAAACACCATATATTTT	CAPGGQGGNTIYF
NA	TRBV6-5	NA	TRBJ1-1	15	TGTGCCAGCATCAACCTCGAAGGGAGGAACACTGAAGCTTTCTTT	CASINLEGRNTEAFF
TRBD1	TRBV23-1	NA	TRBJ2-7	14	TGCGCCAGCAGTCATCCGGACAGGGGAGACGAGCAGTACTTC	CASSHPDRGDEQYF
NA	TRBV28	NA	TRBJ2-5	13	TGTGCCAGCAGTTTATGGGGGGGTGGGACCCAGTACTTC	CASSLWGGGTQYF
NA	TRBV4-2	NA	TRBJ1-4	19	TGTGCCAGCAGCCAAGCCTTTCCGGCAGGGCTGCACGGTAATGAAAAACTGTTTTTT	CASSQAFPAGLHGNEKLFF
NA	TRBV4-3	NA	TRBJ1-5	16	TGCGCCAGCAGCCAAGCCGGAAGAGGGAGCAATCAGCCCCAGCATTTT	CASSQAGRGSNQPQHF
TRBD1	TRBV30	NA	TRBJ2-7	14	TGTGCCTGGGGCATAGGACAGGGGAGCCACGAGCAGTACTTC	CAWGIGQGSHEQYF
NA	TRBV4-1	NA	TRBJ1-5	17	TGCGCCAGCAGCCCAAATCATTTACAGGGATTCAATCAGCCCCAGCATTTT	CASSPNHLQGFNQPQHF
TRBD2	TRBV15	NA	TRBJ2-5	15	TGTGCCACCAGCAGAGGCCTAGCGGGGCAAGAGACCCAGTACTTC	CATSRGLAGQETQYF